This TCR beta chain was captured in a study of blood T cell repertoires in COVID-19. V was trimmed by 8 bases and J by 6 bases, leaving 8 bases between them. Looked up from germline, CDR1 is LNHDA and CDR2 is SQIVND (reference sequence). This CDR3 comprises 10 residues. Data came from immunoSEQ multiplex PCR; TCRdb stores just in-frame clones and leaves some out. This repertoire shows about 270,000 clones, 86% found once; its top ten account for approximately 10%. The specimen sequenced was peripheral blood. This rearrangement joins TRBV19 to TRBJ2-7; weak D call: TRBD2 (6 bases). This clonotype originated in a man aged 35 to 55 with active or convalescent COVID-19. CDR3 sequence: CASGGSEQYF. CDR3 sequence (DNA): TGTGCCAGTGGGGGGTCCGAGCAGTACTTC.